The 25 T cell receptor beta chains below come from one sample, sequenced in a study of molecular identifiers for immune sequencing clone quantification. MiXCR, applied by TCRdb to the PCR reads, yields one record per CDR3 protein. The sample shows some 100,000 distinct CDR3 sequences, under 20% of them seen only once. Specimen: naive CD8+ T cells from blood, with Jurkat cell RNA spiked in. The sample's subset: FACS-sorted CD8+CD4-CCR7+CD45RA+ naive T cells. These receptor sequences come from a human donor in good health. Some libraries in this study had Jurkat cell RNA spiked in.

This clonotype was picked up many times. The J gene is TRBJ1-5, the V gene TRBV27; 8 bases line up with TRBD1. This CDR3 has 15 amino acids. The V gene's germline CDR1 is MNHEY and CDR2 SMNVEV (reference sequence). V shed 3 bases and J 7 bases; nucleotides not matched to a gene: 8. CDR3 sequence: CASSFDRQGIQPQHF. The CDR3 DNA sequence: TGTGCCAGCAGTTTCGATAGACAGGGGATACAGCCCCAGCATTTT.

This clonotype was seen many times. The chain couples TRBV29-1 to TRBJ2-7; 7 bases align to TRBD1. CDR1 and CDR2 from the germline V gene are SQVTM and ANQGSEA. The V gene end was trimmed by 3 bases and the J gene end by 5 bases; junction bases not matched to a gene: 7. The CDR3 has 13 amino acids. CDR3 sequence reads: CSVEDTGVHEQYF. As DNA, the CDR3 is TGCAGCGTTGAGGACACAGGGGTCCACGAGCAGTACTTC.

This clonotype was counted at least ten times. The chain employs TRBV19 and TRBJ2-7, with unresolved D. Germline CDR1 reads LNHDA; CDR2 reads SQIVND (reference sequence). The CDR3 sequence is 15 residues long. Trimming stripped 1 base from V and 1 base from J, with 11 bases between. CDR3 sequence (DNA): TGTGCCAGTAGTATAGGGCAGACGTTGTCCTACGAGCAGTACTTC. It codes for CASSIGQTLSYEQYF.

This clonotype was seen at least ten times. The chain carries TRBV10-3 and TRBJ1-1; no clear D gene. Trimming took off 1 base at V and 1 base at J, with 10 bases between the two ends. This CDR3 is built from 15 residues. Per the germline V gene, CDR1 is ENHRY and CDR2 is SYGVKD. The CDR3 DNA follows: TGTGCCATCAGTGAGTATCTCGGTTCGAACACTGAAGCTTTCTTT. This translates into CAISEYLGSNTEAFF.

In this sample, this clonotype turned up many times. V usage is TRBV6-1 and J usage is TRBJ2-4; possibly TRBD1 or TRBD2 for D (6 bases each). V was cut by 2 bases and J by 5 bases, with 16 bases left in between. The length of the CDR3 is 16 residues. CDR1 is MNHNS, CDR2 SASEGT, per germline. The CDR3 sequence: CASSELFGGAENIQYF. CDR3 nucleotides: TGTGCCAGCAGTGAACTTTTCGGGGGCGCCGAAAACATTCAGTACTTC.

The sample holds a few counts of this clonotype. Being one base from a much bigger clone, this may be a read error. The CDR3 ends on some other residue instead of the conserved phenylalanine or tryptophan, so this is likely a read error. This chain links TRBV10-1 with TRBJ2-7; 7 bases are shared with TRBD1. Per the germline V gene, CDR1 is WNHNN and CDR2 is SYGVQD (reference sequence). This CDR3 contains 13 residues. Germline trimming cut 2 bases from V and 8 bases from J; bases unmatched to any gene: 6. The CDR3 DNA sequence: TGCGCCAGCAGTGAGCGGACAGGTACGAAGCAGTACCTC. Translation gives CASSERTGTKQYL.

This clonotype was counted at least ten times. The chain employs TRBV28 and TRBJ2-1; D is undetermined. The CDR3 is 15 amino acids. The germline V gene has CDR1 MDHEN and CDR2 SYDVKM. Trimming removed 6 bases from V and 0 bases from J, with 12 bases in between. The CDR3 spells CASRPRPVSYNEQFF. CDR3 nucleotides: TGTGCCAGCAGGCCTCGACCGGTCTCCTACAATGAGCAGTTCTTC.

This clonotype was seen many times. A junction end diverges from the germline sequence, so it may reflect a read error. V usage is TRBV19 and J usage is TRBJ2-2; no clear D. Germline values: CDR1 LNHDA, CDR2 SQIVND (reference sequence). The CDR3 spans 10 residues. Written as DNA, the CDR3 is TGTGCCAGTAACAGCGGGGAGCTGTTTTTT. Translating it yields CASNSGELFF.

This clonotype was seen at least ten times. The rearrangement links TRBV7-2 to TRBJ1-6; 7 positions match TRBD1. CDR3 length equals 17 residues. After removal of 5 bases from V and 6 bases from J, the junction contained 13 bases not matched to a gene. Germline V gene sequence: CDR1 SGHTA, CDR2 FQGNSA. CDR3 sequence: CASSPHPTGQTNSPLHF. The CDR3 DNA reads TGTGCCAGCAGCCCACACCCCACGGGACAGACTAATTCACCCCTCCACTTT.

This clonotype appeared a few times. The rearrangement joins TRBV28 to TRBJ2-7; a weak D match, TRBD1 (6 bases). Germline V gene data show CDR1 as MDHEN and CDR2 as SYDVKM. This CDR3 is built from 15 residues. Trimming left V 7 bases short and J 4 bases short, with 20 bases between. This chain's CDR3 is CASKLAGQGFYEQYF. The CDR3 coding sequence is TGTGCCAGCAAATTGGCGGGTCAGGGGTTTTACGAGCAGTACTTC.

This clonotype was seen at least ten times. The rearrangement joins TRBV5-1 to TRBJ2-3; D is unresolved. The CDR3 covers 14 residues. V shed 4 bases and J shed 0 bases, with 9 bases lying between them. Germline assignment: CDR1 SGHRS and CDR2 YFSETQ. The CDR3 DNA reads TGCGCCAGCAGCCGTCGAGTGAGCACAGATACGCAGTATTTT. The encoded protein is CASSRRVSTDTQYF.

In this sample, this clonotype turned up many times. The chain employs TRBV9 and TRBJ2-3; D uncertain. The V end lost 0 bases, the J end lost 3 bases, and 8 bases lay between the germline ends. Per germline, CDR1 SGDLS and CDR2 YYNGEE. There are 14 residues in the CDR3. CDR3 coding DNA: TGTGCCAGCAGCGTAGAGGCTAAGACAGATACGCAGTATTTT. This encodes CASSVEAKTDTQYF.

A few counts support this clonotype. Given a much more abundant clone one base away, this may be a read error. The V call is TRBV14, the J call TRBJ2-3; D is tentatively TRBD1 or TRBD2 (5 bases each). This CDR3 has 17 amino acids. V shed 1 base and J shed 2 bases, with 16 bases lying between them. Per the germline V gene, CDR1 is SGHDN and CDR2 is FVKESK. The chain's CDR3 is CASSQVPGARYTDTQYF. CDR3 coding DNA: TGTGCCAGCAGCCAAGTCCCCGGGGCGAGGTACACAGATACGCAGTATTTT.

Points on this clonotype: An end of the junction differs from the germline gene, which may be a read error. The chain is built from TRBV2 and TRBJ2-2; maybe TRBD2 (5 bases). From germline, CDR1 is SNHLY and CDR2 FYNNEI. This CDR3 contains 12 residues. The CDR3 loop reads CASSEGTGELIF. DNA of the CDR3: TGTGCCAGCAGTGAGGGCACCGGGGAGCTGATTTTT.

In this sample, this clonotype turned up many times. V gene TRBV20-1 combines with J gene TRBJ1-5; the D is unclear. Trimming took 0 bases from V and 1 from J, leaving 7 bases between them. This CDR3 has 14 residues. Looked up from germline, CDR1 is DFQATT and CDR2 is SNEGSKA (reference sequence). The DNA for the CDR3 is TGCAGTGCTAGAGATTTGGACAGCAATCAGCCCCAGCATTTT. This translates into CSARDLDSNQPQHF.

There are many counts of this clonotype. This chain links TRBV5-6 with TRBJ2-5; D possibly uses TRBD1 or TRBD2 (5 bases each). Trimming stripped 2 bases from V and 5 bases from J, with 10 bases between. The CDR3 has 13 amino acids. CDR1 and CDR2 (germline): SGHDT, YYEEEE. CDR3 DNA: TGTGCCAGCAGCTTTGACGGGGCTGAGACCCAGTACTTC. It yields the protein CASSFDGAETQYF.

This clonotype showed up many times. Its ends do not fully match the called genes, so a read error is possible. This chain uses TRBV20-1 with TRBJ2-7; 10 bases line up with TRBD1. Germline values: CDR1 DFQATT, CDR2 SNEGSKA (reference sequence). This CDR3 comprises 14 residues. CDR3 nucleotides: TGCAGTGCTCGAGACAGGGGGCGCACCTACGAGCAGTACTTC. Translated: CSARDRGRTYEQYF.

In its sample, this clonotype was seen many times. This sequence joins TRBV6-5 and TRBJ2-3, with D perhaps TRBD2 (5 bases). Between the trimmed V and J ends, which lost 5 bases and 0 bases, there was a span of 12 bases. The CDR3 extends over 15 amino acids. Germline-derived CDR1 and CDR2 are MNHEY and SVGAGI. The DNA of the CDR3 is TGTGCCAGCAGTGAGAGCGGCTTTAGCACAGATACGCAGTATTTT. Its translation is CASSESGFSTDTQYF.

On this clonotype itself: A much larger clone differs from this one at a single base, so this may be a read error. The J gene is TRBJ2-7, the V gene TRBV6-2 or TRBV6-3; TRBD2 matches 10 bases. Germline CDR1 reads MNHEY; CDR2 reads SVGEGT. The CDR3 consists of 14 residues. CDR3 DNA: TGTGTCTCCTATAGCGGGGGGTCAGCCTACGAGCAGTACTTC. Translating it yields CVSYSGGSAYEQYF.

The sample holds many counts of this clonotype. This rearrangement joins TRBV5-6 to TRBJ2-1; no definite D call. The CDR3 contains 12 residues. V lost 2 bases, J lost 5 bases, and 5 bases lay in between. Germline values: CDR1 SGHDT, CDR2 YYEEEE. The CDR3 loop is CASSFADNEQFF. For the CDR3, the DNA is TGTGCCAGCAGCTTCGCGGACAATGAGCAGTTCTTC.

This clonotype appeared many times. The rearrangement joins TRBV27 to TRBJ2-7; D is perhaps TRBD1 (5 bases). The germline V gene has CDR1 MNHEY and CDR2 SMNVEV (reference sequence). V was shortened by 2 bases and J by 4 bases, with 9 bases between the two germline ends. The CDR3 sequence is 13 residues long. CDR3 protein: CASSLQGFYEQYF. CDR3 nucleotides: TGTGCCAGCAGTTTACAGGGATTTTACGAGCAGTACTTC.

Concerning this clonotype: Being one base from a much bigger clone, this may be a read error. The conserved phenylalanine or tryptophan normally closing the CDR3 is absent here, so this likely arose from a read error. The rearrangement links TRBV7-9 to TRBJ2-5; TRBD1 agrees at 8 bases. The V segment lost 3 bases and the J segment 3 bases; nucleotides outside the gene matches: 0. CDR1 and CDR2 (germline): SEHNR, FQNEAQ (reference sequence). The CDR3 length is 13 residues. The CDR3 loop is CASSLTGEETQYL. CDR3 DNA sequence: TGTGCCAGCAGCTTGACAGGGGAAGAGACCCAGTACCTC.

This clonotype was found many times. CDR3 loop: CASSSGDRGRLGEQYF. The CDR3 DNA sequence: TGTGCCAGCAGCTCCGGGGACAGGGGGCGCTTGGGCGAGCAGTACTTC. The chain recombines TRBV5-4 with TRBJ2-7, with 12 bases matching TRBD1. Germline-derived CDR1 and CDR2 are SGHNT and YYREEE (reference sequence). V shed 3 bases, J shed 6 bases, and the junction held 10 bases outside the gene matches. The CDR3 has 16 amino acids.

The rearrangement links TRBV29-1 to TRBJ2-7; 8 bases are shared with TRBD2. Germline CDR1 reads SQVTM; CDR2 reads ANQGSEA. This CDR3 contains 13 residues. V lost 6 bases to trimming and J lost 2 bases; unmatched junction nucleotides: 6. CDR3 protein: CSVKTSDAYEQYF. The CDR3 DNA sequence: TGCAGCGTGAAGACTAGCGACGCCTACGAGCAGTACTTC.

In this sample, this clonotype turned up many times. The chain carries TRBV19 and TRBJ2-1, with TRBD1 as a possible D gene (5 bases). Germline V gene data show CDR1 as LNHDA and CDR2 as SQIVND (reference sequence). The V and J ends lost 5 bases and 3 bases respectively, with 11 bases between them. This CDR3 has 14 residues. CDR3 region: CASSPGLSYNEQFF. The CDR3 nucleotides read TGTGCCAGTAGTCCAGGGTTAAGCTACAATGAGCAGTTCTTC.